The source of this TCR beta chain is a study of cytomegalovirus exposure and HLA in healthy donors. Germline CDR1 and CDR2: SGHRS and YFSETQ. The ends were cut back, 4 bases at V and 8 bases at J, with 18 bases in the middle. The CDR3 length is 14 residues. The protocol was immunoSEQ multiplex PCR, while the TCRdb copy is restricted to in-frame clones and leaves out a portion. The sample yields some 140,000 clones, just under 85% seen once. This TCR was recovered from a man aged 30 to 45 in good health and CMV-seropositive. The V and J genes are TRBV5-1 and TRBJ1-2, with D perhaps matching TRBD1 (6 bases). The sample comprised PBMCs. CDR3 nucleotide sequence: TGCGCCAGCAGCCCCGGGGGGGGCCCAGGGGGCTACACCTTC. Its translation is CASSPGGGPGGYTF.